This T cell receptor beta chain came from a study of T cell responses to AZD1222 COVID-19 vaccine. Study in general: The study pooled second doses at about 4 or about 12 weeks.

This clone was observed once. Its specificity is unknown. General study findings and limits: Two AZD1222 administrations were followed by greater Spike-specific TCR breadth and depth. Repertoires were obtained solely post-peak T cell response.

TCRdb's table, derived via immunoSEQ multiplex PCR, lists solely in-frame clones and lacks some. The repertoire holds 150,000 to 200,000 clones, with approximately 92% as singletons. CDR3 length: 17 residues. Germline CDR1 and CDR2: MGHRA and YSYEKL. The ends were cut back, 0 bases at V and 0 bases at J, with 12 bases in the middle. The receptor was isolated from an adult in good health. Sample: peripheral blood, taken on day 0 of AZD1222 vaccination. The chain is built from TRBV4-1 and TRBJ2-1; D possibly matches TRBD1 or TRBD2 (5 bases each). CDR3 loop: CASSQDPPGRSYNEQFF. The CDR3 DNA follows: TGCGCCAGCAGCCAAGACCCACCGGGACGCTCCTACAATGAGCAGTTCTTC.